This T cell receptor beta chain comes out of a study of blood T cell repertoires in COVID-19. Across the study: Material from acute and convalescent COVID-19 was sourced from the United States, Italy and Spain.

Original processing methods: Amplification of reference gene primers was used by the study to estimate nucleated cell counts. Clones were sequenced by immunoSEQ multiplex PCR, and TCRdb holds only the in-frame ones, with some missing. The DNA gave D and trimming, while V, J and clone size come from that table. This sample has about 140,000 clones, with about four fifths found just once. Germline CDR1 and CDR2: MDHEN and SYDVKM. Trimming removed 5 bases at V and 4 bases at J, with 20 bases between. This CDR3 comprises 17 residues. This TCR derives from a human donor in a cohort sampled during active COVID-19. The V gene is TRBV28, the J gene TRBJ1-4; D gene unclear. The sequencing sample was made of peripheral blood. CDR3 in amino acids: CASSPRMGANINEKLFF. The CDR3 DNA reads as TGTGCCAGCAGTCCCCGAATGGGAGCTAATATTAATGAAAAACTGTTTTTT. Together with reference TRBV28 and TRBJ1-4, the CDR3 gives the full variable domain: DVKVTQSSRYLVKRTGEKVFLECVQDMDHENMFWYRQDPGLGLRLIYFSYDVKMKEKGDIPEGYSVSREKKERFSLILESASTNQTSMYLCASSPRMGANINEKLFFGSGTQLSVL.